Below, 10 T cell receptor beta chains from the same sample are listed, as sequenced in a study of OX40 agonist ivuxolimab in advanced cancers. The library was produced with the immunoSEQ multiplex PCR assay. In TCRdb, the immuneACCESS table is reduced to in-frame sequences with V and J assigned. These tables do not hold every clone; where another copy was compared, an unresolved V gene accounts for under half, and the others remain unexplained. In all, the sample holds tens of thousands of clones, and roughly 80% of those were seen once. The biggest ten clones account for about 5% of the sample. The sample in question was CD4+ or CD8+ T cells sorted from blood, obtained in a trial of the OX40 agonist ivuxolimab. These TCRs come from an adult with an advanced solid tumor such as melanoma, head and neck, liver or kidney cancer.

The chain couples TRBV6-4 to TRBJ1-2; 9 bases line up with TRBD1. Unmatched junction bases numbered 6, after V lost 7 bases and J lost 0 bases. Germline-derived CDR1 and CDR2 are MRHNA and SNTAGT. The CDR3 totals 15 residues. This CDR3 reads CASKEGTGTNYGYTF. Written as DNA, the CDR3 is TGTGCCAGCAAAGAGGGGACAGGGACTAACTATGGCTACACCTTC.

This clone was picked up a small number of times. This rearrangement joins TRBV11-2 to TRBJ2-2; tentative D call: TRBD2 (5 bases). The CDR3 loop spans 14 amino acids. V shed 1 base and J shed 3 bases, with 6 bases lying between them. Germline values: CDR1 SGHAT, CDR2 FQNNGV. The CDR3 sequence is CASSLVRDTGELFF. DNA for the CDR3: TGTGCCAGCAGCTTAGTGCGGGACACCGGGGAGCTGTTTTTT.

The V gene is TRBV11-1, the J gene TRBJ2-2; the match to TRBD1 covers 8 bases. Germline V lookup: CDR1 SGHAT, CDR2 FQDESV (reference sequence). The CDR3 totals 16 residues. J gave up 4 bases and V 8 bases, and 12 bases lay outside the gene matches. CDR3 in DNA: TGTGCCAGCGGCGCGGGACAGGCAGCGAGCACCGGGGAGCTGTTTTTT. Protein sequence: CASGAGQAASTGELFF.

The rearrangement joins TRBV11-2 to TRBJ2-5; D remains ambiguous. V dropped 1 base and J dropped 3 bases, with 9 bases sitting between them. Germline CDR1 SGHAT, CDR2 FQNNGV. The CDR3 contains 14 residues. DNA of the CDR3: TGTGCCAGCAGCTTAGGGGCTACCGAAGAGACCCAGTACTTC. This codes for CASSLGATEETQYF.

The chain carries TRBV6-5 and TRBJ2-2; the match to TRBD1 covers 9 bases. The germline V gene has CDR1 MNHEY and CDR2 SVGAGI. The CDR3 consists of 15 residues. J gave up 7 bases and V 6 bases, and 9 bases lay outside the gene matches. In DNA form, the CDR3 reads TGTGCCAGCAGGGGGGGACAGGGTGGTGGCGGGGAGCTGTTTTTT. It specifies CASRGGQGGGGELFF.

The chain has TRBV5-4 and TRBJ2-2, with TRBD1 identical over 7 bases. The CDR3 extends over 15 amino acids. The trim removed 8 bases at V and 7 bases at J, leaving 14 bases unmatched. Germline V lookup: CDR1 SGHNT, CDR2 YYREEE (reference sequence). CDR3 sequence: CASKLRQGSVGELFF. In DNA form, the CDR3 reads TGTGCCAGTAAACTTAGACAGGGAAGTGTCGGGGAGCTGTTTTTT.

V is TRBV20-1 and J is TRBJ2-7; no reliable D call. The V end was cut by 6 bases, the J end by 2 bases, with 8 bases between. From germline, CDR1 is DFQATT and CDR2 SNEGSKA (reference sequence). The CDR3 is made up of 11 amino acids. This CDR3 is CSAPEAYEQYF. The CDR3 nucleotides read TGCAGTGCCCCAGAGGCCTACGAGCAGTACTTC.

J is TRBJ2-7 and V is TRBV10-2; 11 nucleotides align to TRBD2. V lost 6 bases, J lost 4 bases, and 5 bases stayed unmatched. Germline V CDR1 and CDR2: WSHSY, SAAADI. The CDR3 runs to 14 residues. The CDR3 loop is CASSLAGGRYEQYF. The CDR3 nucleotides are TGCGCCAGCAGCCTAGCGGGGGGCAGGTACGAGCAGTACTTC.

CDR3 amino acids: CSVARDRGDEQFF. CDR3 DNA sequence: TGCAGCGTTGCCCGGGACAGGGGAGATGAGCAGTTCTTC. J is TRBJ2-1 and V is TRBV29-1, with 10 bases lining up with TRBD1. The CDR3 loop spans 13 amino acids. Trimming took 4 bases from V and 8 from J; bases not matched to a gene: 5. Per the germline V gene, CDR1 is SQVTM and CDR2 is ANQGSEA.

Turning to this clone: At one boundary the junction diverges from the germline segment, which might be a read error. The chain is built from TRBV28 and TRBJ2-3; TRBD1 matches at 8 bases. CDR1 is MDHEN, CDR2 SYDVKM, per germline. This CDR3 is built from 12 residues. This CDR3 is CASSLPGQVEFF. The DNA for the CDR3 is TGTGCCAGCAGTTTACCGGGACAGGTCGAATTTTTT. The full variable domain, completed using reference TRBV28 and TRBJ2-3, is DVKVTQSSRYLVKRTGEKVFLECVQDMDHENMFWYRQDPGLGLRLIYFSYDVKMKEKGDIPEGYSVSREKKERFSLILESASTNQTSMYLCASSLPGQVEFFGPGTRLTVL.